Listed here are 29 T cell receptor beta chains from one sample, sequenced in a study of blood T cell repertoires in COVID-19. TCRdb keeps only in-frame clones here, not all; method: immunoSEQ multiplex PCR. Of over 90,000 clones listed, more than 90% are singletons. The specimen sequenced was peripheral blood. The source of these receptors is a woman between 45 and 65 years old with COVID-19, enrolled during active disease.

This clone was seen once. The rearrangement uses TRBV4-3 and TRBJ2-3; 16 bases map to TRBD2. Germline V gives CDR1 LGHNA, CDR2 YSLEER. V lost 0 bases, J lost 4 bases, and 10 bases stayed unmatched. This CDR3 contains 20 residues. CDR3 residues: CASSQDRLSGLAGGADTQYF. CDR3 bases: TGCGCCAGCAGCCAAGATCGTCTTTCGGGACTAGCGGGGGGGGCAGATACGCAGTATTTT.

The V and J genes are TRBV6-5 and TRBJ1-5, with 10 bases that match TRBD1. The V segment lost 4 bases and the J segment 8 bases; nucleotides outside the gene matches: 8. From germline, CDR1 is MNHEY and CDR2 SVGAGI. This CDR3 has 15 amino acids. CDR3 loop: CASSSTGGDGKPQHF. DNA of the CDR3: TGTGCCAGCAGTTCGACAGGGGGCGATGGGAAGCCCCAGCATTTT.

CDR3 sequence: CASSEHTGSDTQYF. DNA for the CDR3: TGTGCCAGCAGCGAACATACAGGGTCAGATACGCAGTATTTT. This chain links TRBV7-9 with TRBJ2-3; a weak D match, TRBD1 (6 bases). The germline CDR1 and CDR2 sequences are SEHNR and FQNEAQ (reference sequence). Trimming took off 5 bases at V and 4 bases at J, with 13 bases between the two ends. The CDR3 spans 14 residues.

This chain uses TRBV6-1 with TRBJ1-5, with D possibly TRBD1 on 5 matching bases. The CDR3 has 15 amino acids. Germline V CDR1 and CDR2: MNHNS, SASEGT. Between the trimmed V and J ends, which lost 1 base and 2 bases, there was a span of 9 bases. The CDR3 nucleotides are TGTGCCAGCAGTGAAGTAGGAGGGGGCAATCAGCCCCAGCATTTT. Protein: CASSEVGGGNQPQHF.

CDR3 in amino acids: CASRPHRGGEQYV. The CDR3, as DNA: TGTGCCAGCAGACCCCACAGGGGAGGCGAGCAGTACGTC. The chain is built from TRBV11-2 and TRBJ2-7; possibly TRBD1 for D (7 bases). The CDR3 sequence is 13 residues long. The V and J ends lost 6 bases and 6 bases respectively, with 15 bases between them. CDR1 SGHAT and CDR2 FQNNGV come from the germline V gene.

V gene TRBV2 combines with J gene TRBJ1-2; 7 bases fit TRBD1. The CDR3 contains 11 residues. Germline lookup yields CDR1 SNHLY and CDR2 FYNNEI. J was trimmed by 8 bases and V by 7 bases; bases with no gene match: 4. The chain's CDR3 is CASITGDGYTF. Here the CDR3 DNA reads TGTGCCAGCATTACAGGGGACGGCTACACCTTC.

This clone occurred once. The rearrangement joins TRBV7-8 to TRBJ1-6; TRBD1 aligns across 8 bases. The CDR3 runs 15 residues. J gave up 9 bases and V 2 bases, and 6 bases lay outside the gene matches. Germline values: CDR1 SGHVS, CDR2 FQNEAQ. The CDR3 region has the DNA TGTGCCAGCAGCTTATTGGGCAGGGGGCCTTCACCCCTCCACTTT. Translated, it gives CASSLLGRGPSPLHF.

This clone has a handful of counts. This chain links TRBV18 with TRBJ2-7, with 12 bases fitting TRBD2. With 3 bases clipped from V and 7 bases from J, the junction kept 10 bases outside the gene matches. Per germline, CDR1 KGHSH and CDR2 LQKENI. The CDR3 runs to 16 residues. CDR3: CASSPPLAGGPKEQYF. In nucleotides, the CDR3 is TGTGCCAGCTCACCTCCGCTAGCGGGGGGGCCGAAAGAGCAGTACTTC.

The sample holds one count of this clone. The J gene is TRBJ2-3, the V gene TRBV9; possible D gene TRBD2, 7 bases. Germline lookup yields CDR1 SGDLS and CDR2 YYNGEE. Trimming removed 0 bases from V and 3 bases from J, with 14 bases in between. This CDR3 has 16 amino acids. The CDR3 region has the DNA TGTGCCAGCAGCGTAGCTGGGGGGGGGCTAACAGATACGCAGTATTTT. Translated, it gives CASSVAGGGLTDTQYF.

This sequence joins TRBV27 and TRBJ1-5; D gene unclear. The CDR3 runs to 14 residues. Trimming shortened V by 0 bases and J by 1 base, and 4 bases separated the two germline ends. Germline V lookup: CDR1 MNHEY, CDR2 SMNVEV (reference sequence). CDR3 sequence reads: CASSLSQSNQPQHF. In DNA form, the CDR3 reads TGTGCCAGCAGTTTATCACAGAGCAATCAGCCCCAGCATTTT.

The V gene is TRBV10-3, the J gene TRBJ2-7; 10 bases map to TRBD1. CDR1 is ENHRY and CDR2 is SYGVKD in the germline V gene. The ends lost 6 bases at V and 5 bases at J; junction bases unmatched: 7. CDR3 length equals 14 residues. The CDR3 DNA reads as TGTGCCATCAGGATGGGACAGGGGTTAGACGAGCAGTACTTC. Translating it yields CAIRMGQGLDEQYF.

This chain's CDR3 is CASSTGLAADTQYF. The CDR3 DNA reads as TGTGCCAGCAGTACAGGGCTAGCTGCAGATACGCAGTATTTT. The V and J genes are TRBV6-2 or TRBV6-3 and TRBJ2-3; perhaps TRBD1 as D (6 bases). This CDR3 spans 14 amino acids. Trimming took 5 bases from V and 4 from J, leaving 13 bases between them. Per germline, CDR1 MNHEY and CDR2 SVGEGT.

CDR3 in amino acids: CASSPWALEAFF. In nucleotides, the CDR3 is TGTGCCAGCAGCCCCTGGGCGTTAGAAGCTTTCTTT. V gene TRBV7-2 combines with J gene TRBJ1-1, with no clear D. The CDR3 loop spans 12 amino acids. Germline lookup yields CDR1 SGHTA and CDR2 FQGNSA. Trimming cost V 5 bases and J 8 bases, with 12 bases left between them.

The chain recombines TRBV9 with TRBJ1-1, with no clear D. In germline, CDR1 is SGDLS, CDR2 YYNGEE. V lost 4 bases and J lost 1, with 14 bases in between. This CDR3 region has 15 residues. The DNA of the CDR3 is TGTGCCAGCAGCTCTGGCCCCGGAGGGAACACTGAAGCTTTCTTT. Translating gives CASSSGPGGNTEAFF.

J is TRBJ1-1 and V is TRBV3-1 (or the pseudogene TRBV3-2), with D hard to call. The V end was cut by 3 bases, the J end by 3 bases, with 8 bases between. Germline-derived CDR1 and CDR2 are LGHDT and YNNKEL (reference sequence). The length of the CDR3 is 13 residues. CDR3 amino acids: CASSQGGDTEAFF. The DNA of the CDR3 is TGTGCCAGCAGCCAGGGAGGCGACACTGAAGCTTTCTTT.

As to this clone: The same CDR3 can be traced to other DNA sequences in this sample. The rearrangement uses TRBV30 and TRBJ1-6; 8 positions match TRBD1. The germline gives CDR1 GTSNPN, CDR2 SVGIG (reference sequence). This CDR3 has 14 residues. The ends lost 0 bases at V and 6 bases at J; junction bases unmatched: 1. The CDR3 DNA sequence: TGTGCCTGGAGTGTAGACAGGGGTAATTCACCCCTCCACTTT. It specifies CAWSVDRGNSPLHF.

V and J are TRBV5-1 and TRBJ2-2, with 8 bases aligning to TRBD1. The V segment lost 4 bases and the J segment 5 bases; nucleotides outside the gene matches: 4. There are 14 residues in the CDR3. The V gene's germline CDR1 is SGHRS and CDR2 YFSETQ. The CDR3 nucleotides read TGCGCCAGCAGCAAGACAGGGGTGACCGGGGAGCTGTTTTTT. This translates into CASSKTGVTGELFF.

This sequence joins TRBV5-5 and TRBJ1-2, with TRBD1 as a possible D gene (6 bases). This CDR3 comprises 14 residues. The germline V gene has CDR1 SGHKS and CDR2 YYEKEE (reference sequence). The germline V and J ends were trimmed by 3 bases and 0 bases, with 9 bases remaining between them. The CDR3 loop is CASSSGDTNYGYTF. Here the CDR3 DNA reads TGTGCCAGCAGCTCAGGGGACACTAACTATGGCTACACCTTC. Based on the CDR3 plus reference TRBV5-5 and TRBJ1-2, the full variable domain is DAGVTQSPTHLIKTRGQQVTLRCSPISGHKSVSWYQQVLGQGPQFIFQYYEKEERGRGNFPDRFSARQFPNYSSELNVNALLLGDSALYLCASSSGDTNYGYTFGSGTRLTVV.

This rearrangement joins TRBV11-2 to TRBJ1-2, with 7 bases identical to TRBD1. V shed 5 bases and J 1 base; nucleotides not matched to a gene: 1. The CDR3 extends over 13 amino acids. Germline CDR1 and CDR2: SGHAT and FQNNGV. CDR3 in amino acids: CASSPGGNYGYTF. CDR3 DNA: TGTGCCAGCAGCCCAGGGGGTAACTATGGCTACACCTTC.

The chain has TRBV15 and TRBJ2-3, with 7 bases that match TRBD1. The germline CDR1 and CDR2 sequences are LNHNV and YYDKDF (reference sequence). V dropped 3 bases and J dropped 4; count of bases not matched to a gene: 7. CDR3 length equals 15 residues. The CDR3 DNA follows: TGTGCCACCAGCAGCAGGCAGGGGGTGGCAGATACGCAGTATTTT. Its translation: CATSSRQGVADTQYF.

The V and J genes are TRBV11-2 and TRBJ2-7; 8 bases match TRBD1. The CDR3 is made up of 15 amino acids. Germline V lookup: CDR1 SGHAT, CDR2 FQNNGV. V was pared by 1 base and J by 7 bases, with 9 bases of the junction left unmatched. The CDR3 loop is CASSLGSQGAREQYV. The CDR3, as DNA: TGTGCCAGCAGCTTAGGGTCCCAGGGGGCGCGGGAGCAGTACGTC.

This chain uses TRBV4-3 with TRBJ2-1, with 11 nucleotides matching TRBD1. The CDR3 extends over 18 amino acids. V was pared by 0 bases and J by 7 bases, with 11 bases of the junction left unmatched. Looked up from germline, CDR1 is LGHNA and CDR2 is YSLEER. The CDR3 nucleotides are TGCGCCAGCAGCCAAGATCGAGGGGGGACAGGGGGAGTGAATGAGCAGTTCTTC. Its protein product is CASSQDRGGTGGVNEQFF.

The chain is built from TRBV11-2 and TRBJ1-2; D remains ambiguous. Trimming shortened V by 2 bases and J by 5 bases, and 15 bases separated the two germline ends. Germline CDR1 is SGHAT and CDR2 is FQNNGV. The CDR3 is 15 residues long. The CDR3 reads CASSLTGDAGYGYTF. Written as DNA, the CDR3 is TGTGCCAGCAGCTTAACCGGCGATGCGGGTTATGGCTACACCTTC.

This chain connects TRBV11-2 to TRBJ2-1; 7 positions agree with TRBD2. The germline gives CDR1 SGHAT, CDR2 FQNNGV. Trimming took 8 bases from V and 7 from J; bases not matched to a gene: 11. The CDR3 spans 14 residues. The CDR3 sequence is CASHHRGVENEQFF. Written as DNA, the CDR3 is TGTGCCAGCCACCACCGGGGGGTGGAGAATGAGCAGTTCTTC.

The rearrangement links TRBV6-2 or TRBV6-3 to TRBJ2-3; TRBD2 agrees at 9 bases. The ends lost 2 bases at V and 4 bases at J; junction bases unmatched: 16. The germline gives CDR1 MNHEY, CDR2 SVGEGT. The length of the CDR3 is 19 residues. The CDR3 region is CASSYGVGLAGGPADTQYF. CDR3 coding DNA: TGTGCCAGCAGTTACGGTGTAGGCTTGGCGGGGGGGCCGGCAGATACGCAGTATTTT.

Here the CDR3 DNA reads TGTGCCTGGAAGGAGGGGGGAAACACCATATATTTT. Protein product: CAWKEGGNTIYF. This chain links TRBV30 with TRBJ1-3, with D possibly being TRBD1 (5 bases). V lost 4 bases and J 4 bases, leaving 8 bases between the germline ends. CDR1 is GTSNPN, CDR2 SVGIG, per germline (reference sequence). CDR3 size: 12 residues.

In this sample, this clone turned up a few times. This chain uses TRBV5-1 with TRBJ2-7, with D tentatively TRBD1 (5 bases). V lost 4 bases and J 6 bases, leaving 20 bases between the germline ends. Germline CDR1 reads SGHRS; CDR2 reads YFSETQ. This CDR3 is 15 amino acids long. DNA for the CDR3: TGCGCCAGCAGCCCGGACGGCCAGGGTAATCGCGAGCAGTACTTC. Translation: CASSPDGQGNREQYF.

In its sample, this clone was seen once. The chain has TRBV5-1 and TRBJ2-5; TRBD2 agrees at 13 bases. CDR1 and CDR2 from the germline V gene are SGHRS and YFSETQ. V gave up 2 bases and J gave up 1 base; unmatched junction bases: 5. This CDR3 has 17 amino acids. CDR3 nucleotides: TGCGCCAGCAGCTTCCTGACTAGCGGGGGGATCCAAGAGACCCAGTACTTC. Its protein product is CASSFLTSGGIQETQYF.

J is TRBJ2-3 and V is TRBV12-5; 14 positions agree with TRBD2. This CDR3 is built from 16 residues. Per the germline V gene, CDR1 is LGHNT and CDR2 is FRNRAP. With 7 bases clipped from V and 3 bases from J, the junction kept 6 bases outside the gene matches. This CDR3 reads CASASGLAGGTDTQYF. In DNA form, the CDR3 reads TGTGCTAGTGCCTCTGGACTAGCGGGGGGTACAGATACGCAGTATTTT.